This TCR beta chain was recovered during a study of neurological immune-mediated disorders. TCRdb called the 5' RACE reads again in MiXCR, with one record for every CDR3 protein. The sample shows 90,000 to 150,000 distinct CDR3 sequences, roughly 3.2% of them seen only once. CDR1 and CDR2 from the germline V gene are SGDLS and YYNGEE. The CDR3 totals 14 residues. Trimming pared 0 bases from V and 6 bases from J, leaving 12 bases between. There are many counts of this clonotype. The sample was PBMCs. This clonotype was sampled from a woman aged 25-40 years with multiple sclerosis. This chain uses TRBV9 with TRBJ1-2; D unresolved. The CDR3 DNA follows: TGTGCCAGCAGCGTAGCGGTGGGAATGGATGGCTACACCTTC. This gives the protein CASSVAVGMDGYTF.